Presented here are 31 T cell receptor beta chains from one specimen sequenced in a study of Ad26.COV2.S vaccination and SARS-CoV-2 variants. Only in-frame clones appear in the TCRdb table, and some are missing; sequencing was by immunoSEQ multiplex PCR. The sample comprises 430,000 or so clones, approximately 89% of which are singletons, and about 2.7% rests with the top ten. The treatment: around 19 received Ad26.COV2.S at low or high dose, single or two shots; 5 received placebo; per-sample allocation not given. Collection of samples fell on day 63 after the first vaccine or placebo injection. The sequenced sample was peripheral blood, obtained in a trial of Ad26.COV2.S vaccine versus placebo. Receptors were obtained from a person between 18 and 65 years old who received the Ad26.COV2.S COVID-19 vaccine or a placebo.

The chain is built from TRBV9 and TRBJ1-1; D might be TRBD1 (6 bases). The germline V and J ends were trimmed by 3 bases and 5 bases, with 17 bases remaining between them. The V gene's germline CDR1 is SGDLS and CDR2 YYNGEE. The CDR3 loop spans 15 amino acids. As DNA, the CDR3 is TGTGCCAGCAGCGGGGACCTAGGGGGATGGACTGAAGCTTTCTTT. It translates to CASSGDLGGWTEAFF. The whole variable domain, remainder taken from reference TRBV9 and TRBJ1-1, is DSGVTQTPKHLITATGQRVTLRCSPRSGDLSVYWYQQSLDQGLQFLIQYYNGEERAKGNILERFSAQQFPDLHSELNLSSLELGDSALYFCASSGDLGGWTEAFFGQGTRLTVV.

The rearrangement links TRBV7-3 to TRBJ2-2; D is unresolved. The germline gives CDR1 SGHTA, CDR2 FQGTGA. Trimming took 2 bases from V and 7 from J, leaving 11 bases between them. The CDR3 is 14 residues long. The CDR3 reads CASSLGIDGGELFF. In DNA form, the CDR3 reads TGTGCCAGCAGCTTAGGGATAGACGGCGGGGAGCTGTTTTTT.

This chain connects TRBV29-1 to TRBJ1-3; D is ambiguous. Germline V CDR1 and CDR2: SQVTM, ANQGSEA. The CDR3 is 13 residues long. With 4 bases removed from V and 0 bases from J, the gap between germline ends came to 7 bases. The CDR3 sequence: CSVAPLSGNTIYF. The CDR3 nucleotides read TGCAGCGTTGCTCCCCTCTCTGGAAACACCATATATTTT.

The J gene is TRBJ1-4, the V gene TRBV7-2, with unresolved D. Germline V gene lookup returns CDR1 SGHTA and CDR2 FQGNSA. CDR3 size: 14 residues. V was trimmed by 1 base and J by 5 bases, leaving 8 bases between them. DNA of the CDR3: TGTGCCAGCAGCTTAGGTCCGAGGAATGAAAAACTGTTTTTT. This sequence encodes CASSLGPRNEKLFF.

The gene calls are TRBV9 and TRBJ1-1; D ambiguous. V dropped 4 bases and J dropped 5 bases, with 12 bases sitting between them. Germline CDR1 is SGDLS and CDR2 is YYNGEE. The CDR3 extends over 13 amino acids. CDR3 nucleotides: TGTGCCAGCAGCCCTAATTGGGGAACTGAAGCTTTCTTT. Translated: CASSPNWGTEAFF.

The genes are TRBV24-1 and TRBJ2-3, with no clear D. V was cut by 3 bases and J by 4 bases, with 4 bases left in between. The CDR3 is 12 amino acids. Germline CDR1 and CDR2: KGHDR and SFDVKD. Written as DNA, the CDR3 is TGTGCCACCAGTGATCAAGCAGATACGCAGTATTTT. Protein sequence: CATSDQADTQYF.

The chain carries TRBV25-1 and TRBJ1-1, with no clear D. From germline, CDR1 is MGHDK and CDR2 SYGVNS. V gave up 9 bases and J gave up 4 bases, with 12 bases separating them. The CDR3 is 12 amino acids. In DNA, the CDR3 is TGTGCCAGTATGTTAGGAGTCACTGAAGCTTTCTTT. Translated: CASMLGVTEAFF. Full variable domain (outside the CDR3, taken from reference TRBV25-1 and TRBJ1-1): EADIYQTPRYLVIGTGKKITLECSQTMGHDKMYWYQQDPGMELHLIHYSYGVNSTEKGDLSSESTVSRIRTEHFPLTLESARPSHTSQYLCASMLGVTEAFFGQGTRLTVV.

This chain links TRBV6-5 with TRBJ1-6; D is uncertain. CDR1 and CDR2 from the germline V gene are MNHEY and SVGAGI. This CDR3 comprises 15 residues. V was cut by 2 bases and J by 9 bases, with 14 bases left in between. In DNA form, the CDR3 reads TGTGCCAGCAGTTACACGGTCGACGGTGGTTCACCCCTCCACTTT. Translated, it gives CASSYTVDGGSPLHF.

The V and J genes are TRBV7-9 and TRBJ2-2, with a weak D call TRBD2 (6 bases). V was cut by 2 bases and J by 1 base, with 11 bases left in between. Per the germline V gene, CDR1 is SEHNR and CDR2 is FQNEAQ (reference sequence). CDR3 size: 16 residues. The CDR3 loop is CASSLTVAVNTGELFF. CDR3 in DNA: TGTGCCAGCAGCTTAACGGTAGCGGTGAACACCGGGGAGCTGTTTTTT.

The chain links TRBV2 to TRBJ2-3; no firm D call. V lost 2 bases to trimming and J lost 7 bases, with 13 bases between them. The CDR3 is 14 amino acids. Germline values: CDR1 SNHLY, CDR2 FYNNEI. The CDR3 protein is CASSETRSGYTQYF. The CDR3 coding sequence is TGTGCCAGCAGTGAAACCAGGAGTGGTTATACGCAGTATTTT. Full variable domain (missing parts from reference TRBV2 and TRBJ2-3): EPEVTQTPSHQVTQMGQEVILRCVPISNHLYFYWYRQILGQKVEFLVSFYNNEISEKSEIFDDQFSVERPDGSNFTLKIRSTKLEDSAMYFCASSETRSGYTQYFGPGTRLTVL.

This rearrangement joins TRBV5-1 to TRBJ1-2, with D possibly matching TRBD1 (6 bases). This CDR3 spans 14 amino acids. Trimming removed 3 bases from V and 8 bases from J, with 17 bases in between. From germline, CDR1 is SGHRS and CDR2 YFSETQ. This CDR3 reads CASSSNEGGRGYTF. The CDR3 DNA is TGCGCCAGCAGCTCCAATGAGGGGGGAAGAGGCTACACCTTC. Together with reference TRBV5-1 and TRBJ1-2, the CDR3 gives the full variable domain: KAGVTQTPRYLIKTRGQQVTLSCSPISGHRSVSWYQQTPGQGLQFLFEYFSETQRNKGNFPGRFSGRQFSNSRSEMNVSTLELGDSALYLCASSSNEGGRGYTFGSGTRLTVV.

This sequence joins TRBV4-2 and TRBJ2-5, with 16 bases matching TRBD2. This CDR3 region has 17 residues. Germline V lookup: CDR1 LGHNA, CDR2 YNFKEQ. V was clipped by 6 bases and J by 4 bases; unmatched bases: 8. The CDR3 region has the DNA TGTGCCAGCAGACCCGGGACTAGCGGGAGGGCCGCAGAGACCCAGTACTTC. Encoded protein: CASRPGTSGRAAETQYF.

This clone appeared a few times. Other DNA variants within this sample encode the same CDR3. The V call is TRBV5-1, the J call TRBJ2-5; D not resolved. Trimming left V 0 bases short and J 1 base short, with 7 bases between. CDR3 length: 14 amino acids. The germline CDR1 and CDR2 sequences are SGHRS and YFSETQ. In DNA, the CDR3 is TGCGCCAGCAGCTTGGGCCCAGCCCAAGAGACCCAGTACTTC. As protein: CASSLGPAQETQYF.

This chain links TRBV14 with TRBJ1-2; TRBD1 matches at 7 bases. The CDR3 runs to 15 residues. Trimming took 4 bases from V and 4 from J; bases not matched to a gene: 9. The germline V gene encodes CDR1 SGHDN and CDR2 FVKESK. The CDR3 here is CASSLPGQIFYGYTF. The CDR3 DNA reads TGTGCCAGCAGCCTGCCGGGACAGATTTTCTATGGCTACACCTTC.

The chain couples TRBV2 to TRBJ2-5, with 10 bases fitting TRBD2. After removal of 5 bases from V and 5 bases from J, the junction contained 5 bases not matched to a gene. In germline, CDR1 is SNHLY, CDR2 FYNNEI. The CDR3 runs to 14 residues. The CDR3 loop is CASSPNSGGETQYF. CDR3 nucleotides: TGTGCCAGCAGTCCTAATAGCGGGGGGGAGACCCAGTACTTC.

V usage is TRBV19 and J usage is TRBJ1-5; TRBD1 is a possible D gene (5 bases). The CDR3 runs 14 residues. CDR1 and CDR2 (germline): LNHDA, SQIVND (reference sequence). V shed 3 bases and J shed 7 bases, with 13 bases lying between them. The CDR3 bases are TGTGCCAGTAGTATTTGGGACGGTGAGCAGCCCCAGCATTTT. Encoded protein: CASSIWDGEQPQHF.

This clone was detected only once. This chain's CDR3 is CASSLPGADSDTEAFF. The CDR3 coding sequence is TGTGCCAGCAGCCTCCCGGGGGCAGATTCTGACACTGAAGCTTTCTTT. The chain is built from TRBV3-1 (or the pseudogene TRBV3-2) and TRBJ1-1; a possible D gene is TRBD1 (6 bases). This CDR3 contains 16 residues. The germline CDR1 and CDR2 sequences are LGHDT and YNNKEL (reference sequence). Trimming left V 4 bases short and J 3 bases short, with 18 bases between.

The chain uses TRBV2 and TRBJ1-2; 7 bases align to TRBD1. Germline CDR1 is SNHLY and CDR2 is FYNNEI. The CDR3 is 18 residues long. Unmatched junction bases numbered 19, after V lost 4 bases and J lost 5 bases. CDR3 in DNA: TGTGCCAGCAGTGGACAAATGGGGACAGTAGAAAAAGGGTATGGCTACACCTTC. The encoded protein is CASSGQMGTVEKGYGYTF.

The chain uses TRBV5-1 and TRBJ1-4, with a tentative D call TRBD1 (5 bases). With 4 bases removed from V and 8 bases from J, the gap between germline ends came to 18 bases. This CDR3 comprises 15 residues. CDR1 is SGHRS and CDR2 is YFSETQ in the germline V gene. CDR3: CASSHFSGLNEKLFF. CDR3 nucleotide sequence: TGCGCCAGCAGCCATTTTTCGGGGCTTAACGAAAAACTGTTTTTT.

The chain recombines TRBV10-3 with TRBJ2-1; D is ambiguous. V was cut by 6 bases and J by 4 bases, with 4 bases left in between. Germline assignment: CDR1 ENHRY and CDR2 SYGVKD. The CDR3 runs to 11 residues. CDR3 amino acids: CAISAYNEQFF. CDR3 DNA sequence: TGTGCCATCAGCGCTTACAATGAGCAGTTCTTC.

The J gene is TRBJ1-5, the V gene TRBV19, with 7 nucleotides matching TRBD1. V dropped 7 bases and J dropped 5; count of bases not matched to a gene: 5. This CDR3 has 13 amino acids. Germline CDR1 reads LNHDA; CDR2 reads SQIVND (reference sequence). CDR3 protein: CASTGTVYQPQHF. As DNA, the CDR3 is TGTGCCAGTACCGGGACAGTCTATCAGCCCCAGCATTTT.

This clone turned up a few times. The rearrangement joins TRBV7-9 to TRBJ1-6; 10 bases map to TRBD1. The CDR3 totals 16 residues. V lost 4 bases, J lost 7 bases, and 7 bases stayed unmatched. The V gene's germline CDR1 is SEHNR and CDR2 FQNEAQ (reference sequence). The CDR3 sequence: CASSSTGGTGNSPLHF. The DNA for the CDR3 is TGTGCCAGCAGCTCGACAGGGGGCACAGGGAATTCACCCCTCCACTTT. Full variable domain (remainder filled in from reference TRBV7-9 and TRBJ1-6): DTGVSQNPRHKITKRGQNVTFRCDPISEHNRLYWYRQTLGQGPEFLTYFQNEAQLEKSRLLSDRFSAERPKGSFSTLEIQRTEQGDSAMYLCASSSTGGTGNSPLHFGNGTRLTVT.

This rearrangement joins TRBV4-3 to TRBJ1-2, with D maybe TRBD1 (5 bases). Germline values: CDR1 LGHNA, CDR2 YSLEER. The V end was cut by 3 bases, the J end by 4 bases, with 15 bases between. The CDR3 sequence is 15 residues long. The CDR3: CASSQGGGATYGYTF. CDR3 coding DNA: TGCGCCAGCAGCCAGGGAGGAGGGGCGACCTATGGCTACACCTTC.

The CDR3 coding sequence is TGCGCCAGCAGCCAGGTTACAGGGGGATTTAATGAAAAACTGTTTTTT. Translation: CASSQVTGGFNEKLFF. The chain combines TRBV4-3 with TRBJ1-4; TRBD1 aligns across 8 bases. The V gene end was trimmed by 3 bases and the J gene end by 4 bases; junction bases not matched to a gene: 7. CDR1 is LGHNA and CDR2 is YSLEER in the germline V gene. This CDR3 has 16 residues.

V usage is TRBV7-3 and J usage is TRBJ2-1, with D possibly being TRBD2 (5 bases). V was pared by 4 bases and J by 7 bases, with 11 bases between. Germline V lookup: CDR1 SGHTA, CDR2 FQGTGA. The CDR3 runs 13 residues. In DNA, the CDR3 is TGTGCCAGCAGCTATTTAGCGAGGAATGAGCAGTTCTTC. Protein: CASSYLARNEQFF.

V usage is TRBV12-3 or TRBV12-4 and J usage is TRBJ1-1; TRBD1 might be the D (5 bases). CDR3 size: 13 residues. Trimming stripped 8 bases from V and 11 bases from J, with 21 bases between. The CDR3 nucleotides are TGTGCCAGCGACTCAGGGACGTCCGCCGGGGCTTTCTTT. Protein product: CASDSGTSAGAFF.

This chain uses TRBV5-1 with TRBJ2-7; 10 bases map to TRBD1. The CDR3 covers 14 residues. Germline V gene sequence: CDR1 SGHRS, CDR2 YFSETQ. Trimming took 2 bases from V and 7 from J; bases not matched to a gene: 6. CDR3 coding DNA: TGCGCCAGCAGCTTCGGGACAGGGGAGGAGGAGCAGTACGTC. This sequence encodes CASSFGTGEEEQYV.

The CDR3 sequence: CASSLRGSGANVLTF. For the CDR3, the DNA is TGTGCCAGCAGCTTAAGGGGTTCTGGGGCCAACGTCCTGACTTTC. This chain uses TRBV7-3 with TRBJ2-6; no firm D call. Germline V CDR1 and CDR2: SGHTA, FQGTGA. With 1 base removed from V and 1 base from J, the gap between germline ends came to 5 bases. The CDR3 totals 15 residues.

V usage is TRBV7-9 and J usage is TRBJ1-5; D is unresolved. The germline V and J ends were trimmed by 7 bases and 9 bases, with 16 bases remaining between them. Germline-derived CDR1 and CDR2 are SEHNR and FQNEAQ (reference sequence). This CDR3 is 13 amino acids long. CDR3 loop: CASNPREGAPQHF. DNA for the CDR3: TGTGCCAGCAACCCCCGGGAGGGCGCGCCCCAGCATTTT.

This clone was seen once. J is TRBJ1-2 and V is TRBV5-4; D gene unclear. V lost 2 bases to trimming and J lost 2 bases, with 10 bases between them. The germline V gene has CDR1 SGHNT and CDR2 YYREEE (reference sequence). The CDR3 sequence is 14 residues long. CDR3 coding DNA: TGTGCCAGCAGCTTCAGTCAGAGAAACTATGGCTACACCTTC. This encodes CASSFSQRNYGYTF. Using reference TRBV5-4 and TRBJ1-2 for the parts outside the CDR3, the full variable domain is ETGVTQSPTHLIKTRGQQVTLRCSSQSGHNTVSWYQQALGQGPQFIFQYYREEENGRGNFPPRFSGLQFPNYSSELNVNALELDDSALYLCASSFSQRNYGYTFGSGTRLTVV.

The chain is built from TRBV7-3 and TRBJ2-1, with 11 positions matching TRBD2. The J segment lost 4 bases and the V segment lost 3 bases, leaving 2 bases of the junction unmatched. The germline V gene has CDR1 SGHTA and CDR2 FQGTGA. The CDR3 runs 15 residues. This chain's CDR3 is CASSLTSGTYNEQFF. The CDR3 DNA is TGTGCCAGCAGCTTGACTAGCGGGACTTACAATGAGCAGTTCTTC.